A selection of T cell receptor beta chains follows, all from one sample in a study of CD8+ T cells in alopecia areata. The data were produced by immunoSEQ multiplex PCR, yet TCRdb's version contains in-frame clones alone and is incomplete. The repertoire holds approximately 150,000 clones, about nine tenths seen once, with about 16% in the top ten. Sequenced here: CD8+ T cells sorted from blood, sampled at week 0. These receptors came from a human donor with alopecia areata. CDR3s include the opening cysteine and the closing phenylalanine or tryptophan. A D gene is named only where the DNA matches it firmly. Rows give clone size only sometimes, using once, few, many, or a class for an expanded clone.

v_gene	j_gene	abundance	d_gene	CDR3aa	CDR3nt
TRBV6-6	TRBJ1-5	NA	NA	CASSYNSNQPQHF	TGTGCCAGCAGTTACAATAGCAATCAGCCCCAGCATTTT
TRBV7-9	TRBJ1-1	NA	TRBD1	CASIPRTGGYQAFF	TGTGCCAGCATCCCCAGGACAGGGGGCTATCAAGCTTTCTTT
TRBV29-1	TRBJ2-7	few	NA	CSARAENSYEQYF	TGCAGCGCCAGAGCCGAAAACTCCTACGAGCAGTACTTC
TRBV29-1	TRBJ2-7	NA	NA	CSVERGRYEQYF	TGCAGCGTTGAGCGGGGCCGCTACGAGCAGTACTTC
TRBV7-9	TRBJ2-2	few	TRBD2	CASSLATSGSNTGELFF	TGTGCCAGCAGCTTAGCGACTAGCGGGAGTAACACCGGGGAGCTGTTTTTT
TRBV4-1	TRBJ2-3	NA	NA	CASSQGERSTDTQYF	TGCGCCAGCAGCCAAGGTGAGCGGAGCACAGATACGCAGTATTTT
TRBV13	TRBJ2-3	NA	NA	CASSFFVRPTSTDTQYF	TGTGCCAGCAGCTTCTTCGTCCGGCCCACTAGCACAGATACGCAGTATTTT
TRBV30	TRBJ2-2	NA	NA	CAWSPASITGELFF	TGTGCCTGGAGTCCTGCTTCTATCACCGGGGAGCTGTTTTTT
TRBV5-1	TRBJ2-1	NA	TRBD1	CASSPGQGIYNEQFF	TGCGCCAGCAGCCCGGGACAGGGGATCTACAATGAGCAGTTCTTC
TRBV30	TRBJ1-2	NA	NA	CAWSSSAGLYGYTF	TGTGCCTGGAGCTCCTCCGCGGGACTCTATGGCTACACCTTC
TRBV7-9	TRBJ1-2	few	NA	CASSLPYRDGYTF	TGTGCCAGCAGCTTACCCTACAGGGATGGCTACACCTTC
TRBV7-9	TRBJ2-2	NA	TRBD1	CASSFGIGDRNTGELFF	TGTGCCAGCAGCTTCGGTATAGGGGACAGGAACACCGGGGAGCTGTTTTTT
TRBV6-5	TRBJ1-2	NA	NA	CTSSYEGVAYGYTF	TGTACCAGCAGTTACGAGGGTGTGGCGTATGGCTACACCTTC
TRBV13	TRBJ2-7	NA	TRBD1	CASSFSGQGSGEQYF	TGTGCCAGCAGCTTTTCAGGACAGGGGTCTGGAGAGCAGTACTTC
TRBV7-8	TRBJ2-3	NA	NA	CASSFRPPMYF	TGTGCCAGCAGCTTTAGACCCCCCATGTATTTT
TRBV5-4	TRBJ2-1	NA	NA	CASLGPDYNEQFF	TGTGCCAGCCTGGGGCCCGACTACAATGAGCAGTTCTTC
TRBV7-3	TRBJ2-7	NA	NA	CASSANPGRGYEQYF	TGTGCCAGCAGCGCCAACCCGGGACGGGGCTACGAGCAGTACTTC
TRBV13	TRBJ2-3	NA	NA	CASSLGSGMDTQYF	TGTGCCAGCAGCTTAGGTTCAGGGATGGATACGCAGTATTTT
TRBV7-9	TRBJ1-2	NA	NA	CASSLAVEGYGYTF	TGTGCCAGCAGCTTAGCCGTTGAGGGCTATGGCTACACCTTC
TRBV7-9	TRBJ1-2	NA	NA	CASSRMNPGRDGGYTF	TGTGCCAGCAGCCGAATGAACCCCGGGCGTGATGGAGGCTACACCTTC
TRBV9	TRBJ2-1	NA	TRBD2	CASSEAGEPYNEQFF	TGTGCCAGCAGCGAGGCGGGAGAGCCCTACAATGAGCAGTTCTTC
TRBV4-1	TRBJ2-1	once	TRBD1	CASSQDWGQVWYEQFF	TGCGCCAGCAGCCAAGATTGGGGACAGGTCTGGTATGAGCAGTTCTTC
TRBV7-2	TRBJ2-3	NA	TRBD2	CASSSVAGSGDTQYF	TGTGCCAGCAGCTCCGTAGCGGGGTCCGGAGATACGCAGTATTTT
TRBV7-9	TRBJ2-7	NA	TRBD1	CASSGHKGQGAYEQYF	TGTGCCAGCAGCGGGCACAAGGGACAGGGGGCCTACGAGCAGTACTTC
TRBV9	TRBJ2-1	once	TRBD2	CASSPGGEAPYNEQFF	TGTGCCAGCAGCCCCGGGGGGGAGGCCCCCTACAATGAGCAGTTCTTC
TRBV27	TRBJ2-1	NA	TRBD2	CASSFGGGDFYNEQFF	TGTGCCAGCAGTTTTGGCGGGGGGGATTTCTACAATGAGCAGTTCTTC
TRBV28	TRBJ1-4	few	NA	CASSSQRASNEKLFF	TGTGCCAGCAGTTCTCAGAGGGCTTCTAATGAAAAACTGTTTTTT
TRBV27	TRBJ2-7	NA	NA	CASSFAGTPTYEQYF	TGTGCCAGCAGTTTTGCAGGGACCCCTACCTACGAGCAGTACTTC
TRBV30	TRBJ2-1	NA	TRBD2	CAWSSYFPTSGSLEQFF	TGTGCCTGGAGCTCCTACTTCCCGACTAGCGGGAGTCTTGAGCAGTTCTTC
TRBV4-1	TRBJ2-2	NA	NA	CASSQATGELFF	TGCGCCAGCAGCCAGGCTACCGGGGAGCTGTTTTTT
TRBV4-1	TRBJ2-7	NA	NA	CASSQASGDEQYF	TGCGCCAGCAGCCAAGCATCAGGGGACGAGCAGTACTTC
TRBV7-9	TRBJ2-7	NA	NA	CASSFETEMYEQYF	TGTGCCAGCAGCTTCGAGACAGAAATGTACGAGCAGTACTTC
TRBV5-1	TRBJ1-1	NA	NA	CASSPGVGEQLNTEAFF	TGCGCCAGCAGCCCAGGGGTGGGGGAACAATTGAACACTGAAGCTTTCTTT
TRBV29-1	TRBJ1-2	NA	NA	CSAGTDYGYTF	TGCAGCGCGGGGACTGACTATGGCTACACCTTC
TRBV29-1	TRBJ2-5	NA	NA	CSVGDNSETQYF	TGCAGCGTTGGAGATAACTCAGAGACCCAGTACTTC
TRBV7-8	TRBJ2-3	once	TRBD1	CASSLTPGQATPHTDTQYF	TGTGCCAGCAGCTTAACGCCCGGACAGGCAACCCCACACACAGATACGCAGTATTTT
TRBV2	TRBJ2-1	NA	NA	CASREDISYNEQFF	TGTGCCAGCAGAGAGGACATCTCCTACAATGAGCAGTTCTTC
TRBV5-1	TRBJ1-4	once	NA	CASSLSPYRDGEKLFF	TGCGCCAGCAGCTTGTCCCCCTACAGGGACGGTGAAAAACTGTTTTTT
TRBV29-1	TRBJ2-7	NA	TRBD1	CSVEPGQEPYEQYF	TGCAGCGTTGAGCCGGGACAGGAACCCTACGAGCAGTACTTC
TRBV6-5	TRBJ1-1	NA	NA	CASSYYNLNTEAFF	TGTGCCAGCAGTTACTACAACTTGAACACTGAAGCTTTCTTT
TRBV27	TRBJ1-5	NA	NA	CASSLSGGLLNQPQHF	TGTGCCAGCAGTTTATCAGGAGGGCTCCTCAATCAGCCCCAGCATTTT
TRBV7-9	TRBJ2-7	NA	TRBD1	CASSSGTDYYEQYF	TGTGCCAGCAGCTCCGGGACAGACTACTACGAGCAGTACTTC
TRBV6-1	TRBJ2-7	NA	TRBD1	CASSAGGTGLEQYF	TGTGCCAGCAGCGCCGGGGGGACAGGGCTCGAGCAGTACTTC
TRBV5-1	TRBJ1-1	NA	NA	CASSLGRNTEAFF	TGCGCCAGCAGCTTGGGTAGGAACACTGAAGCTTTCTTT
TRBV2	TRBJ2-7	few	TRBD1	CASTPPTTGYYIVYEQYF	TGTGCCAGCACACCACCCACGACAGGGTATTATATAGTTTACGAGCAGTACTTC
TRBV27	TRBJ2-1	NA	TRBD2	CASSWASGNEQFF	TGTGCCAGCAGTTGGGCTAGCGGAAATGAGCAGTTCTTC
TRBV4-1	TRBJ2-7	NA	TRBD2	CASSQDPGKLAATYEQYF	TGCGCCAGCAGCCAAGATCCCGGAAAACTAGCGGCGACCTACGAGCAGTACTTC
TRBV5-6	TRBJ1-1	NA	NA	CASSLASGTEAFF	TGTGCCAGCAGCTTGGCCTCCGGTACTGAAGCTTTCTTT
TRBV29-1	TRBJ2-3	NA	TRBD2	CSVEPSGRSDTQYF	TGCAGCGTTGAACCTAGCGGGAGGTCAGATACGCAGTATTTT
TRBV5-6	TRBJ2-6	few	NA	CASSFGVFSGANVLTF	TGTGCCAGCAGCTTCGGTGTGTTCTCTGGGGCCAACGTCCTGACTTTC
TRBV19	TRBJ2-5	NA	TRBD1	CASSPGQGFMDQYF	TGTGCCAGTAGTCCGGGACAGGGATTTATGGACCAGTACTTC
TRBV5-1	TRBJ1-2	NA	NA	CASSSRGAHGYTF	TGCGCCAGCAGCAGTCGGGGTGCGCATGGCTACACCTTC
TRBV27	TRBJ1-1	NA	NA	CASSLLGGEAFF	TGTGCCAGCAGTCTCCTCGGGGGGGAAGCTTTCTTT
TRBV6-5	TRBJ1-3	NA	NA	CASSWGQGNTIYF	TGTGCCAGCAGCTGGGGACAAGGAAACACCATATATTTT
TRBV27	TRBJ2-7	NA	TRBD2	CASSFDSGTRAYEQYF	TGTGCCAGCAGTTTTGATTCCGGGACTAGAGCCTACGAGCAGTACTTC